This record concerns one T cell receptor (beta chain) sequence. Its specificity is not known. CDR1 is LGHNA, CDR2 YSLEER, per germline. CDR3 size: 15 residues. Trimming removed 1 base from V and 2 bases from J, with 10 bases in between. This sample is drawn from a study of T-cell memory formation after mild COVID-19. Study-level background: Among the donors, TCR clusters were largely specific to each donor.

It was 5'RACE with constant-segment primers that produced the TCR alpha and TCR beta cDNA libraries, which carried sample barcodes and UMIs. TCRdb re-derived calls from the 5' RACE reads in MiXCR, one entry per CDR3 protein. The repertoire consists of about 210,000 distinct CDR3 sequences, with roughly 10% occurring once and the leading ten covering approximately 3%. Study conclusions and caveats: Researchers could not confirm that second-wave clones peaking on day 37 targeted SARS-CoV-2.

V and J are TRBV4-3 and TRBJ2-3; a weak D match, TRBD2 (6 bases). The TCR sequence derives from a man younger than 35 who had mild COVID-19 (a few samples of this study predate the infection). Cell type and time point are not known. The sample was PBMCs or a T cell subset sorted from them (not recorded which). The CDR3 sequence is CASSQVGGNTDTQYF. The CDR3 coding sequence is TGCGCCAGCAGCCAAGTAGGCGGGAACACAGATACGCAGTATTTT.